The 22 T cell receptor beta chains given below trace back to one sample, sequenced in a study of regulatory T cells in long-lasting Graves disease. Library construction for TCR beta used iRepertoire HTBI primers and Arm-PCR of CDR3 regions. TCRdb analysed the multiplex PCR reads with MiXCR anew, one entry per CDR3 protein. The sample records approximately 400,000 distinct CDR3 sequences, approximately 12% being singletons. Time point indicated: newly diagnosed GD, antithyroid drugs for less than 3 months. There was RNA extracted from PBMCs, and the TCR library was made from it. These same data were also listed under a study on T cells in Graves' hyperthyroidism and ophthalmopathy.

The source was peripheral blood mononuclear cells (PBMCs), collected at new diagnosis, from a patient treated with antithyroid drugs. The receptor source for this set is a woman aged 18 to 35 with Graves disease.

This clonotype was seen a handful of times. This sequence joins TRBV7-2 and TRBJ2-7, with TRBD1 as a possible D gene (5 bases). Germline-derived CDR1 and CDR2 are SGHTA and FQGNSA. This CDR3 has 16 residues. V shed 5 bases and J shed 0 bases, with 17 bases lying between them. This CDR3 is CASSRKTASLSYEQYF. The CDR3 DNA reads TGTGCCAGCAGCCGAAAGACAGCAAGCCTCTCCTACGAGCAGTACTTC. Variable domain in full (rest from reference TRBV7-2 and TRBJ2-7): GAGVSQSPSNKVTEKGKDVELRCDPISGHTALYWYRQSLGQGLEFLIYFQGNSAPDKSGLPSDRFSAERTGGSVSTLTIQRTQQEDSAVYLCASSRKTASLSYEQYFGPGTRLTVT.

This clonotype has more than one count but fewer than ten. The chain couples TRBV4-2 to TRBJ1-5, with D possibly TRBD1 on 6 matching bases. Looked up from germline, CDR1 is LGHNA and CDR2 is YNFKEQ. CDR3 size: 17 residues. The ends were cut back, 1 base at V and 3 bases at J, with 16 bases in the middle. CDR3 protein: CASSQAGRGGYNQPQHF. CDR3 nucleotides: TGTGCCAGCAGCCAAGCAGGGAGGGGGGGATACAATCAGCCCCAGCATTTT.

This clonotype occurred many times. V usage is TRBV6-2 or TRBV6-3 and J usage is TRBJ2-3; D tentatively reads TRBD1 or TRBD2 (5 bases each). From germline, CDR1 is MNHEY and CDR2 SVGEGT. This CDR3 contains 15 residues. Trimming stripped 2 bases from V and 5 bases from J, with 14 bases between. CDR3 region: CASSYREGQKDTQYF. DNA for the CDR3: TGTGCCAGCAGTTACAGAGAGGGGCAGAAAGATACGCAGTATTTT.

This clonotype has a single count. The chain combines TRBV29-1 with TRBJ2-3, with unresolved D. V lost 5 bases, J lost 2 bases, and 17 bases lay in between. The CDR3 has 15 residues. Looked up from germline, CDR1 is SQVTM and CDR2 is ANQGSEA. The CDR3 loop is CSVPLWKGNTDTQYF. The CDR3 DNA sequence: TGCAGCGTTCCACTTTGGAAGGGTAACACAGATACGCAGTATTTT.

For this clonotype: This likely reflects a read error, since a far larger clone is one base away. CDR3 region: CVSSERNFPGYTEAFF. The CDR3 DNA is TGTGTCAGCAGTGAACGAAATTTCCCAGGGTACACTGAAGCTTTCTTT. The chain has TRBV6-2 or TRBV6-3 and TRBJ1-1, with a weak D call TRBD1 (5 bases). Germline assignment: CDR1 MNHEY and CDR2 SVGEGT. This CDR3 contains 16 residues.

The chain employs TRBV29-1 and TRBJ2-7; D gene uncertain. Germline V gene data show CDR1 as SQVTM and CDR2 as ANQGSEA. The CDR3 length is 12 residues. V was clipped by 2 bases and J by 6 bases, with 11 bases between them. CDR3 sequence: CSVEKGLPEQYV. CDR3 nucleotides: TGCAGCGTTGAAAAAGGGCTTCCCGAGCAGTACGTC.

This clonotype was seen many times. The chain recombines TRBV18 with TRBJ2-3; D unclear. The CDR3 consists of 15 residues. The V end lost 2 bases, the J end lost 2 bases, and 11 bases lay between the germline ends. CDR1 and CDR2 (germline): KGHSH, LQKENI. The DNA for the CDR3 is TGTGCCAGCTCACCATCAGCACTTGACACAGATACGCAGTATTTT. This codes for CASSPSALDTDTQYF. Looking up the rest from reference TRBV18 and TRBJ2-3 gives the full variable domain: NAGVMQNPRHLVRRRGQEARLRCSPMKGHSHVYWYRQLPEEGLKFMVYLQKENIIDESGMPKERFSAEFPKEGPSILRIQQVVRGDSAAYFCASSPSALDTDTQYFGPGTRLTVL.

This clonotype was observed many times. The chain's CDR3 is CASSYTGTASNSPLHF. The CDR3 nucleotides are TGTGCCAGCAGTTACACCGGGACAGCCTCAAATTCACCCCTCCACTTT. The chain links TRBV6-2 or TRBV6-3 to TRBJ1-6, with 7 nucleotides matching TRBD1. Germline trimming cut 2 bases from V and 7 bases from J; bases unmatched to any gene: 8. The CDR3 is 16 residues long. Germline CDR1 reads MNHEY; CDR2 reads SVGEGT.

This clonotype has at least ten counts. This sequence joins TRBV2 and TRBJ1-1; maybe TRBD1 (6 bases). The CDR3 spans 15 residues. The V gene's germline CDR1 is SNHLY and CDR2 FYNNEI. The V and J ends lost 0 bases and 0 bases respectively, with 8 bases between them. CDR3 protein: CASSEAGQLNTEAFF. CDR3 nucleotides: TGTGCCAGCAGTGAAGCGGGACAATTGAACACTGAAGCTTTCTTT.

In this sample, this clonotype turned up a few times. The CDR3 loop reads CASSDPSGYEQFF. The CDR3 region has the DNA TGTGCCAGCAGTGACCCTAGCGGGTATGAGCAGTTCTTC. This rearrangement joins TRBV2 to TRBJ2-1; TRBD2 matches 8 bases. Germline trimming cut 3 bases from V and 8 bases from J; bases unmatched to any gene: 3. This CDR3 has 13 amino acids. Germline V gene data show CDR1 as SNHLY and CDR2 as FYNNEI.

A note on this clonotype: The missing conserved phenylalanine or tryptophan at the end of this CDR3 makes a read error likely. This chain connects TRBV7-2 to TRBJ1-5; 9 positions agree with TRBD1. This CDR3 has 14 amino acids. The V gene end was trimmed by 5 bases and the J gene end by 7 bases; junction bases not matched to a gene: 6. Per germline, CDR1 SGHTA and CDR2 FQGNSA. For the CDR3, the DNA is TGTGCCAGCAGCCGGACAGGGGTTGACCAGCCCCAGCATCTT. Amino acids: CASSRTGVDQPQHL.

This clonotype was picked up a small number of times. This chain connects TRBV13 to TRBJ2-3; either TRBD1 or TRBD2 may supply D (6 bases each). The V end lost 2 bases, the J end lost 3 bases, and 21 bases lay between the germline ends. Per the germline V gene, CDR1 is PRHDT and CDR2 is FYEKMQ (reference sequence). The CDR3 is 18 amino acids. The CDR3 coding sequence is TGTGCCAGCAGCTTATCCTTTCGGGGGCCTTCGTCGACAGATACGCAGTATTTT. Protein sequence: CASSLSFRGPSSTDTQYF.

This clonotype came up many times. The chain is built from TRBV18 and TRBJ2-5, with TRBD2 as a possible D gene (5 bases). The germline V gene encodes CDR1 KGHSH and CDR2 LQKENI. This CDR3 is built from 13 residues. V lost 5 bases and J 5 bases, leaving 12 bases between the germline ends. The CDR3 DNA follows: TGTGCCAGCTCATCCGGGAATCGGGAGACCCAGTACTTC. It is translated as CASSSGNRETQYF.

The DNA of the CDR3 is TGTGCCAGCAGCCAGTTGGCCGGGGAGCTGTTTTTT. This translates into CASSQLAGELFF. This chain links TRBV27 with TRBJ2-2, with D hard to call. V dropped 6 bases and J dropped 6 bases, with 8 bases sitting between them. CDR3 length equals 12 residues. Per germline, CDR1 MNHEY and CDR2 SMNVEV (reference sequence).

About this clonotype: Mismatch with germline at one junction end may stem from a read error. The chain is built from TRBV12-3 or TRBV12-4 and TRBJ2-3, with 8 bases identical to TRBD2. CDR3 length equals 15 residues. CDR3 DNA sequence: TGTGCCAGCAGTTTATTTATCGGGAGGGCGGATACGCAGTACTTT. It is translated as CASSLFIGRADTQYF.

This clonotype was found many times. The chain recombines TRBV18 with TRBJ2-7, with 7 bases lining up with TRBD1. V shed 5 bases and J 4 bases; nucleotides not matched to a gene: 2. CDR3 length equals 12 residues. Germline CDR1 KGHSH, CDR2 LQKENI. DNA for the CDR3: TGTGCCAGCTCAGGGACAGAATACGAGCAGTACGTC. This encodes CASSGTEYEQYV.

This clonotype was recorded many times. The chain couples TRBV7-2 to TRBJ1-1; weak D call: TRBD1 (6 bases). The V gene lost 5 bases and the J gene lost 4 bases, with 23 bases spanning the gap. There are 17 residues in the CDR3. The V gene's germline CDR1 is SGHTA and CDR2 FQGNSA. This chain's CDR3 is CASSQHSGAGGVTEAFF. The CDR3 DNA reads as TGTGCCAGCAGCCAGCACTCGGGGGCCGGGGGAGTCACTGAAGCTTTCTTT.

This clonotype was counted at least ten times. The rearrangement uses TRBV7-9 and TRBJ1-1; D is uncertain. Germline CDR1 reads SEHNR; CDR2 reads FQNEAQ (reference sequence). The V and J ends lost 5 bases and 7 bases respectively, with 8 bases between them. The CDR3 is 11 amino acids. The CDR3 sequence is CASSPALEAFF. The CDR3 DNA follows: TGTGCCAGCAGCCCAGCACTTGAAGCTTTCTTT.

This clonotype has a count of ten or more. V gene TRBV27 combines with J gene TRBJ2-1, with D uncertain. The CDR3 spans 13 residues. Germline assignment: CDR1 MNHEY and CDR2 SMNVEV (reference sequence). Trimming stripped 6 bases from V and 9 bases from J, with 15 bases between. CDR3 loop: CASRYGVLGEQFF. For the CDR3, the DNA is TGTGCCAGCAGATACGGAGTGCTCGGTGAGCAGTTCTTC.

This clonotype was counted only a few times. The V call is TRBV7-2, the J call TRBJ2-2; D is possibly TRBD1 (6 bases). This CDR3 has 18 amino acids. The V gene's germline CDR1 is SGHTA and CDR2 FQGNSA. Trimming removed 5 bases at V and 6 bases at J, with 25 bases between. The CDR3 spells CASSPPEAGAKVAGELFF. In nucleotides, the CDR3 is TGTGCCAGCAGCCCACCGGAGGCAGGGGCGAAGGTCGCCGGGGAGCTGTTTTTT.

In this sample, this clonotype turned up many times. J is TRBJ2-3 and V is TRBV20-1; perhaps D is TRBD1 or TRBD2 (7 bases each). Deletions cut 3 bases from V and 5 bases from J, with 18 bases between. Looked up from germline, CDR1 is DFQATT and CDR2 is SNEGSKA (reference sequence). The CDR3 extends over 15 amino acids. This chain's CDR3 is CSASPLTGRVDTQYF. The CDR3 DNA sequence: TGCAGTGCTAGTCCGCTGACAGGGAGGGTAGATACGCAGTATTTT.

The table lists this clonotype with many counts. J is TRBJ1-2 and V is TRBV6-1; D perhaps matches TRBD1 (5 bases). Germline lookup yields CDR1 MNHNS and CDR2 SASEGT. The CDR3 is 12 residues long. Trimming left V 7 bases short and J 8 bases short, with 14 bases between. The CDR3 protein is CASMRGVSGYTF. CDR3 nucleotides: TGTGCCAGCATGAGGGGAGTTAGCGGCTACACCTTC.